The clone carrying this TCR beta chain showed up many times. Its target is not known. The record originates from a study of T-cell reconstitution after alpha-beta-depleted transplantation in children. Study-wide findings and caveats: Alpha-beta T cells about two months after transplant reportedly derived from several hundred expanded graft clones. Some patients owed their high day-60 TCRbeta diversity to surviving recipient T cells and thymic progenitors.

Preparing the TCRbeta library involved the use of unique molecular identifiers. One entry per CDR3 protein results from TCRdb running MiXCR on the PCR reads. The table lists some 200,000 distinct CDR3 sequences, about 8.7% of them singletons. This CDR3 is 15 amino acids long. With 4 bases clipped from V and 5 bases from J, the junction kept 10 bases outside the gene matches. The sequence derives from a male patient between 2 and 15 years old who had a stem cell transplant for acute myeloid leukemia, so the T cells may come from the graft donor. Sequenced here: PBMCs, mostly from graft donor cells, sampled 360 days after TCRalphabeta/CD19-depleted stem cell transplant. The chain has TRBV12-3 or TRBV12-4 and TRBJ1-2; TRBD1 aligns across 7 bases. The CDR3 coding sequence is TGTGCCAGCAGTTCCCCCGAGACAGGGAAATATGGCTACACCTTC. It is translated as CASSSPETGKYGYTF.